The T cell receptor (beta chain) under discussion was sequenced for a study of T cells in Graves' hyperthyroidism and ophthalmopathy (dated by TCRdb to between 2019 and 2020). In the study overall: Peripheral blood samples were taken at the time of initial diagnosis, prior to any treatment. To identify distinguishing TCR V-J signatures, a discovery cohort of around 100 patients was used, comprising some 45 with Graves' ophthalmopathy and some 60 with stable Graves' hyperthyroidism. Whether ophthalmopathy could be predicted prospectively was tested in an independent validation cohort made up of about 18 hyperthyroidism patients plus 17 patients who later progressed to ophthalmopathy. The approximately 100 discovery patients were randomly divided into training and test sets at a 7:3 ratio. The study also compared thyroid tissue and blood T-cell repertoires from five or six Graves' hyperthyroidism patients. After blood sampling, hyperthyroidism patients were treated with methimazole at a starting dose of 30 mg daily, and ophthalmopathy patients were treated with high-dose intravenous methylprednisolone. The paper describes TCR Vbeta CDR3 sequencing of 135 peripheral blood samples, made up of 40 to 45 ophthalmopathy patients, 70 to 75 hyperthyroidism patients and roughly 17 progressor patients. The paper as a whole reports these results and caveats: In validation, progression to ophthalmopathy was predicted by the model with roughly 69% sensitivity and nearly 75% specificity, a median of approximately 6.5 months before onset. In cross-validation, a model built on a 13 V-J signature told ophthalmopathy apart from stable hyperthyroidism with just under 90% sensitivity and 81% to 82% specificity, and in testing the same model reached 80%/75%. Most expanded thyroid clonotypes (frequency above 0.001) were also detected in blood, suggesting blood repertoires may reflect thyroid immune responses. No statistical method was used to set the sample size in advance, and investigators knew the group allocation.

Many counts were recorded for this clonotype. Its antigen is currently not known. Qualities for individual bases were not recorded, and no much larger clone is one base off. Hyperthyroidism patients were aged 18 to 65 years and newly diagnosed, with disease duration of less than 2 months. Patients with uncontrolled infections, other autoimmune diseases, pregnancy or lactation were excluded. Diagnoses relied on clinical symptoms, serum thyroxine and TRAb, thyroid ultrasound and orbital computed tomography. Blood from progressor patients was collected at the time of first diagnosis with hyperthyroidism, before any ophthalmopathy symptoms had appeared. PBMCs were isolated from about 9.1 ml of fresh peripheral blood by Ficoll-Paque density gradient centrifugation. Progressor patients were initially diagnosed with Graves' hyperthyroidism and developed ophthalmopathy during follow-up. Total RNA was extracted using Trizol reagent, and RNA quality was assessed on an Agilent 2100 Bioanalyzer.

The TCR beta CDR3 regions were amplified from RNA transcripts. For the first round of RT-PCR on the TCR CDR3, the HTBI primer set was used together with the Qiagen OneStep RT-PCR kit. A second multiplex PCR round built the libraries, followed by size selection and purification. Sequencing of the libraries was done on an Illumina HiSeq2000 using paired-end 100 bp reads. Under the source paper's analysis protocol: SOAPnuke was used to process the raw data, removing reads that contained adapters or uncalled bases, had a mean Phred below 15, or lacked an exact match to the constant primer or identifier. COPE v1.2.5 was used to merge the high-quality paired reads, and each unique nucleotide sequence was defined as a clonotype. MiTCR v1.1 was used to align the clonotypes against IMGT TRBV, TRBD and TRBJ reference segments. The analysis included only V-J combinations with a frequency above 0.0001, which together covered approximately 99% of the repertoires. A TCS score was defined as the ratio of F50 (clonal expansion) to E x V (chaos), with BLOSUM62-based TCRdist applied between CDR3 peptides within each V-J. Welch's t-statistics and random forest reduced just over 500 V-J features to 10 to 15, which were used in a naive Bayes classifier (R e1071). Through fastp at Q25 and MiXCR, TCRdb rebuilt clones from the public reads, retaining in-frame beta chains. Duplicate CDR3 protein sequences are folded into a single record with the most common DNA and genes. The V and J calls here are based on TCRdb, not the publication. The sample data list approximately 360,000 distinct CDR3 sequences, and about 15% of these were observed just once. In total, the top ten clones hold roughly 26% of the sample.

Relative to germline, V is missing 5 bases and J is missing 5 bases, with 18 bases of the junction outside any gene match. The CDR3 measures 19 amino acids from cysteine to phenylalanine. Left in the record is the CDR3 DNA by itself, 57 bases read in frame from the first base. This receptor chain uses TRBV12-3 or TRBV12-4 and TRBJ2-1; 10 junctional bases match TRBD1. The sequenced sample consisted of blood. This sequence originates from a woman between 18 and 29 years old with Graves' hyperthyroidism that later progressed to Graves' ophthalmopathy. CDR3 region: CASSRRPVGRQGAHNEQFF. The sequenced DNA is TGTGCCAGCAGTCGACGACCGGTTGGGAGACAGGGGGCGCACAATGAGCAGTTCTTC.